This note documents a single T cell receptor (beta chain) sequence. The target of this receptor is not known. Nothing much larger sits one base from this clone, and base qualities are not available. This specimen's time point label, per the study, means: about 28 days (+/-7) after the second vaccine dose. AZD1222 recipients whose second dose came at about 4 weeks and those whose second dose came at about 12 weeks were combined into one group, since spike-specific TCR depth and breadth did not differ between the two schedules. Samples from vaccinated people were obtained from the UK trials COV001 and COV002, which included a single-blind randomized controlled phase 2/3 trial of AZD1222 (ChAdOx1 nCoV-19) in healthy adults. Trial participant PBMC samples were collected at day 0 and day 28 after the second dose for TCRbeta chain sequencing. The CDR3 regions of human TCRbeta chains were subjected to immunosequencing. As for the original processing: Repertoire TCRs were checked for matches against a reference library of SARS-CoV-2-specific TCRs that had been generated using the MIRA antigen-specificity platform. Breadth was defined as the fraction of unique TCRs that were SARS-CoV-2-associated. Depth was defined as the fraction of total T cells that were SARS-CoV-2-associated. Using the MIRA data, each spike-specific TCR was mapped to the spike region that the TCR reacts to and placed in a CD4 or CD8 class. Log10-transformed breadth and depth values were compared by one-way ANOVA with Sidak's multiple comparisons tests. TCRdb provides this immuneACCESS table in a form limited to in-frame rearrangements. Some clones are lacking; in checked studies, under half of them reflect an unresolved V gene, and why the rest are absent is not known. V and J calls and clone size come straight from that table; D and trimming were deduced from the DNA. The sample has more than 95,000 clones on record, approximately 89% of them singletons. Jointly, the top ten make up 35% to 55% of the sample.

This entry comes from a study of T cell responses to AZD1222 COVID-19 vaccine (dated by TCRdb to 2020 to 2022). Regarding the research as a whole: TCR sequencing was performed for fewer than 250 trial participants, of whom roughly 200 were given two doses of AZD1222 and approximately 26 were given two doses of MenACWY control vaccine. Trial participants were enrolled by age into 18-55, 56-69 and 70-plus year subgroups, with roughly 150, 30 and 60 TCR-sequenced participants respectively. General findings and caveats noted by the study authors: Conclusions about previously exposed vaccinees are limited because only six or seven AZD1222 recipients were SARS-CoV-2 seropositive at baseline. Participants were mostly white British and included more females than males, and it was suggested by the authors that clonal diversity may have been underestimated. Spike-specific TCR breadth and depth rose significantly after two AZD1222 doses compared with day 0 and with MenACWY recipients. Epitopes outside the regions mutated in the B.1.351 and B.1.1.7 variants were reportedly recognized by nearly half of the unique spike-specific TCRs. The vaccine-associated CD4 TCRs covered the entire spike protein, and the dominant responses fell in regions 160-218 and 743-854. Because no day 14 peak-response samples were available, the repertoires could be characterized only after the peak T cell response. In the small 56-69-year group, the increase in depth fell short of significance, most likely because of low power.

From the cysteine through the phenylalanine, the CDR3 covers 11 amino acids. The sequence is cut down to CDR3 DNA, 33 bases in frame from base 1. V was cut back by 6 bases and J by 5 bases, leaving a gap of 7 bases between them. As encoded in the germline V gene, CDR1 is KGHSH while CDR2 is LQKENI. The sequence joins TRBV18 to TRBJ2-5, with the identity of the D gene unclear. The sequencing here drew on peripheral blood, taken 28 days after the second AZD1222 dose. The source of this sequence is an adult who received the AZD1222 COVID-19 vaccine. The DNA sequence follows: TGTGCCAGCTCCAAACAGGAGACCCAGTACTTC. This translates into CASSKQETQYF.